This TCR beta chain was captured by sequencing in a study of patients and donors after allogeneic stem cell transplantation. Each CDR3 protein gets one entry after TCRdb re-called the RT-PCR reads with MiXCR. The sample includes over 350,000 distinct CDR3 sequences, roughly 16% seen only once; the top ten take around 6.8%. V was shortened by 4 bases and J by 6 bases, with 19 bases between the two germline ends. The germline gives CDR1 SGHRS, CDR2 YFSETQ. This CDR3 has 15 residues. This clonotype has only one observation. This sequence joins TRBV5-1 and TRBJ1-1, with a weak D call TRBD1 (5 bases). The receptor's source is a human donor who was either an allogeneic HSCT recipient or a stem cell or donor lymphocyte infusion donor (not recorded which). It is not recorded whose cells these are; they may come from a transplant donor. Material for sequencing was blood, either unsorted or a sorted T cell fraction (not recorded which). The chain's CDR3 is CASSREGPLKSEAFF. In DNA form, the CDR3 reads TGCGCCAGCAGCAGGGAGGGGCCCCTAAAATCTGAAGCTTTCTTT.